Reported below is one TCR beta chain. Germline V gene lookup returns CDR1 SGHNT and CDR2 YYREEE (reference sequence). V lost 2 bases to trimming and J lost 9 bases, with 12 bases between them. The CDR3 has 14 amino acids. This sample was taken from a study of blood T cell repertoires in COVID-19. Sequenced by immunoSEQ multiplex PCR; TCRdb stores in-frame clones only, minus some. The table records under 150,000 clones, around 84% of them present only once. Material for sequencing was peripheral blood. V is TRBV5-4 and J is TRBJ1-6; a possible D gene is TRBD1 (6 bases). This clonotype was sampled from a man aged 40-49 years with acute or convalescent COVID-19. DNA for the CDR3: TGTGCCAGCAGCTTCGCAGGGGTGACTTCACCCCTCCACTTT. As protein: CASSFAGVTSPLHF.